The present entry profiles one T cell receptor (beta chain) with its context. The CDR3 sequence is 16 residues long. V shed 6 bases, J shed 5 bases, and the junction held 13 bases outside the gene matches. Germline V gene sequence: CDR1 MDHEN, CDR2 SYDVKM. Authors' methods: Reference gene primer amplification gave estimated nucleated cell counts. Using immunoSEQ multiplex PCR, the repertoire was profiled, and TCRdb retains in-frame clones only, with some absent. The V and J calls and clone size are taken from that table; D and trimming were inferred from the DNA. The profile shows around 130,000 clones, approximately 87% of them singletons. The record originates from a study of blood T cell repertoires in COVID-19. Background on the study: From T cells, B-cell-depleted T cells, or PBMCs came the material, which was cDNA or gDNA.

This TCR was sampled from a man in his 70s with active COVID-19. The chain is built from TRBV28 and TRBJ1-1; TRBD1 agrees at 9 bases. The sequencing input was peripheral blood. The CDR3 region is CASSQTGTGRYTEAFF. CDR3 coding DNA: TGTGCCAGCAGCCAGACCGGGACAGGGAGGTATACTGAAGCTTTCTTT. Full variable domain (rest looked up from reference TRBV28 and TRBJ1-1): DVKVTQSSRYLVKRTGEKVFLECVQDMDHENMFWYRQDPGLGLRLIYFSYDVKMKEKGDIPEGYSVSREKKERFSLILESASTNQTSMYLCASSQTGTGRYTEAFFGQGTRLTVV.